Here is one TCR beta chain with its context. This sample is drawn from a study of CD8 T cells in Susac syndrome. The authors reverse transcribed roughly 0.5 to 1 ug RNA with random hexamers. TCRdb fed the immunoSEQ multiplex PCR reads into MiXCR, producing one record per CDR3 protein. This table has about 210,000 distinct CDR3 sequences, 95% appearing once. The study sequenced TCR beta in blood CD8+ and CD4+ T cells. The study used treatment-naive patients who had stable or active relapsing-remitting disease as multiple sclerosis controls. Negative isolation yielded the CD8+ and CD4+ T cells, while FACS enriched the TEMRA cells. This CDR3 has 14 amino acids. Germline lookup yields CDR1 SGHDT and CDR2 YYEEEE. Trimming shortened V by 2 bases and J by 9 bases, and 15 bases separated the two germline ends.

V gene TRBV5-6 combines with J gene TRBJ2-1; TRBD1 is a possible D gene (6 bases). The sequence was collected from a human donor with multiple sclerosis. The sequenced sample consisted of CD4+ T cells from PBMCs. The CDR3 nucleotides read TGTGCCAGCAGCTTTTTACAGGGAAGCGGTGAGCAGTTCTTC. This gives the protein CASSFLQGSGEQFF.